This T cell receptor (beta chain) was recovered during a study of blood T cell repertoires in COVID-19. Study context: Donors in the United States, Italy and Spain gave samples during acute or convalescent COVID-19. In each case, the material was cDNA or gDNA derived from T cells, B-cell-depleted T cells, or PBMCs.

In the original analysis: Nucleated cell number was recorded as an estimate derived from reference gene primer amplification. Libraries were prepared by immunoSEQ multiplex PCR; TCRdb keeps only in-frame clonotypes and omits some of them. That table furnishes V, J and clone size, whereas the DNA furnished D and trimming. Of tens of thousands of clones listed, 75% to 90% were seen once; the top ten hold 2.5% to 3.5%. After removal of 4 bases from V and 0 bases from J, the junction contained 11 bases not matched to a gene. Germline V gene lookup returns CDR1 SGDLS and CDR2 YYNGEE. The CDR3 consists of 18 residues.

The origin of this receptor is a woman between 45 and 65 years old with active or convalescent COVID-19. This chain joins TRBV9 and TRBJ2-1, with 9 positions matching TRBD2. Sequencing used peripheral blood. CDR3 residues: CASSKRAGGLSSYNEQFF. CDR3 nucleotides: TGTGCCAGCAGCAAGCGAGCGGGGGGACTGAGCTCCTACAATGAGCAGTTCTTC.